Presented here are 8 T cell receptor beta chains from one specimen sequenced in a study of regulatory T cells. Regarding the study as a whole: In CD3G-deficient patients, conventional CD4+ T cells were enriched for hydrophobic CDR3 residues at positions 6 and 7.

Their specific antigens are unknown. The primer mix had 52 TRBV and 13 TRBJ primers. Clones were read by immunoSEQ multiplex PCR, and TCRdb kept only the in-frame ones, dropping some. Here the sample spans tens of thousands of clones, about nine tenths being singletons. What was sequenced was conventional CD4+ T cells sorted from blood. The receptors originated from a person aged 18-29 years with CD3G deficiency.

The chain uses TRBV6-1 and TRBJ2-1; 8 nucleotides line up with TRBD2. Germline trimming cut 6 bases from V and 8 bases from J; bases unmatched to any gene: 9. Germline V CDR1 and CDR2: MNHNS, SASEGT. The CDR3 contains 14 residues. CDR3 DNA: TGTGCCAGCAGCGCCTCCGGGACTAGGTATGAGCAGTTCTTC. Translating it yields CASSASGTRYEQFF.

The rearrangement links TRBV5-8 to TRBJ2-1, with D possibly being TRBD2 (6 bases). The germline V gene encodes CDR1 SGHTS and CDR2 YDEGEE. Trimming removed 2 bases at V and 8 bases at J, with 26 bases between. This CDR3 is 18 amino acids long. CDR3 bases: TGTGCCAGCAGCTTCCCGGGACTCCTTCAAGAGGGAATCCATGAGCAGTTCTTC. This sequence encodes CASSFPGLLQEGIHEQFF. Combining the CDR3 with reference TRBV5-8 and TRBJ2-1 gives the whole variable domain EAGVTQSPTHLIKTRGQQATLRCSPISGHTSVYWYQQALGLGLQFLLWYDEGEERNRGNFPPRFSGRQFPNYSSELNVNALELEDSALYLCASSFPGLLQEGIHEQFFGPGTRLTVL.

This clone was picked up a small number of times. The chain combines TRBV11-2 with TRBJ2-7; no reliable D call. The germline V gene has CDR1 SGHAT and CDR2 FQNNGV. There are 17 residues in the CDR3. V was trimmed by 1 base and J by 6 bases, leaving 22 bases between them. This CDR3 is CASSLGQLFSPLSEQYF. The CDR3 DNA sequence: TGTGCCAGCAGCTTAGGGCAGCTTTTTTCTCCTCTCTCCGAGCAGTACTTC.

This chain joins TRBV4-3 and TRBJ2-6; no clear D gene. The V gene lost 2 bases and the J gene lost 1 base, with 6 bases spanning the gap. Germline CDR1 is LGHNA and CDR2 is YSLEER. CDR3 length equals 15 residues. CDR3 residues: CASSQPRSGANVLTF. The CDR3 DNA follows: TGCGCCAGCAGCCAACCGAGGTCTGGGGCCAACGTCCTGACTTTC.

The chain uses TRBV5-1 and TRBJ2-3; TRBD2 might be the D (6 bases). CDR1 and CDR2 (germline): SGHRS, YFSETQ. V lost 4 bases, J lost 4 bases, and 16 bases lay in between. The CDR3 has 15 amino acids. The CDR3, as DNA: TGCGCCAGCAGCCCAGGACTACAAGTATCAGATACGCAGTATTTT. This codes for CASSPGLQVSDTQYF.

The chain recombines TRBV6-1 with TRBJ2-3, with TRBD2 matching 12 bases. The germline CDR1 and CDR2 sequences are MNHNS and SASEGT. This CDR3 is 14 amino acids long. V lost 6 bases to trimming and J lost 9 bases; unmatched junction nucleotides: 7. CDR3 bases: TGTGCCAGCAGAGCCGGGACTAGCGGGCAGACGCAGTATTTT. Its protein is CASRAGTSGQTQYF.

The V and J genes are TRBV5-1 and TRBJ2-2; TRBD2 agrees at 10 bases. The J segment lost 4 bases and the V segment lost 4 bases, leaving 7 bases of the junction unmatched. The CDR3 runs to 16 residues. Germline lookup yields CDR1 SGHRS and CDR2 YFSETQ. The CDR3 bases are TGCGCCAGCAGCCCCCGACTAGCGGGTATCACCGGGGAGCTGTTTTTT. Encoded protein: CASSPRLAGITGELFF.

V and J are TRBV7-9 and TRBJ2-1; D is ambiguous. Trimming removed 3 bases at V and 1 base at J, with 10 bases between. The CDR3 consists of 15 residues. Germline values: CDR1 SEHNR, CDR2 FQNEAQ (reference sequence). CDR3 sequence reads: CASSFRAASYNEQFF. The CDR3, as DNA: TGTGCCAGCAGCTTTCGGGCAGCGTCCTACAATGAGCAGTTCTTC.